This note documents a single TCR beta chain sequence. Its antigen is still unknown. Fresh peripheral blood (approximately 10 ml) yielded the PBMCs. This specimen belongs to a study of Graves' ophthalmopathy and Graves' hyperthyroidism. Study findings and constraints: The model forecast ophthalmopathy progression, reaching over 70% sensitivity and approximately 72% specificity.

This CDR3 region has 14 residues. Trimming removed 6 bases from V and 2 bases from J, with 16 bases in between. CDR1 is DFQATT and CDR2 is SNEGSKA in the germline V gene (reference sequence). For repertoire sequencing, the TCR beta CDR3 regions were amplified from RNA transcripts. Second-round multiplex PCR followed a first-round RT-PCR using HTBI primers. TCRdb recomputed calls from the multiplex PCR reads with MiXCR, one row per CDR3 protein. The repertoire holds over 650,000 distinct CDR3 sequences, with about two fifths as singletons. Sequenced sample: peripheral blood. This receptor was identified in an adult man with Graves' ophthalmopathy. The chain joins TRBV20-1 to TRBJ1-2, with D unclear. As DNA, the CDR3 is TGCAGTGCGGGGTCAGAGGACCTGAACTATGGCTACACCTTC. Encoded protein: CSAGSEDLNYGYTF.